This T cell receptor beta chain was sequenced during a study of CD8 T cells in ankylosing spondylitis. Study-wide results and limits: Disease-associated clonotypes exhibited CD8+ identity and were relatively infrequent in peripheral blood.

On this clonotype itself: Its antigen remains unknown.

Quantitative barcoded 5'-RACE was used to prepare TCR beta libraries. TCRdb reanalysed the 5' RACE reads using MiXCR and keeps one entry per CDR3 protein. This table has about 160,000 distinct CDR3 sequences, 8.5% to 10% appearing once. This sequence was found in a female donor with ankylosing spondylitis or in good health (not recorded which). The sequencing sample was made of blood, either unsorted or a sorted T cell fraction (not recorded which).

The CDR3 DNA reads as TGTGCCAGCAGCATAATAGGGAGCTCCTACAATGAGCAGTTCTTC. It codes for CASSIIGSSYNEQFF. This rearrangement joins TRBV27 to TRBJ2-1; possible D gene TRBD2, 5 bases. CDR3 length equals 15 residues. Germline V gene sequence: CDR1 MNHEY, CDR2 SMNVEV (reference sequence). V lost 6 bases and J 0 bases, leaving 12 bases between the germline ends.